This T cell receptor (beta chain) was obtained from a study of identical twins. Germline-derived CDR1 and CDR2 are ENHRY and SYGVKD. Losses at the gene ends were 9 bases for V and 2 bases for J; bases not matched to a gene: 11. The CDR3 totals 16 residues. MiXCR, applied by TCRdb to the 5' RACE reads, yields one record per CDR3 protein. Of roughly 250,000 distinct CDR3 sequences in the sample, over 13% were seen once. This clonotype was counted a few times. The chain recombines TRBV10-3 with TRBJ2-1; TRBD2 matches 9 bases. Material: memory (CD45RO+) T cells sorted from blood. The receptor comes from a woman aged 18-29 years in good health. CDR3: CAMRGGSSGTYNEQFF. The CDR3 DNA reads TGTGCCATGCGGGGGGGGAGTAGCGGGACCTACAATGAGCAGTTCTTC.